The TCR beta chain described here comes from a study of blood T cell repertoires in COVID-19 (dated by TCRdb to 2018 to 2021). In terms of the full investigation: The collaborator samples originated in the United States, Italy and Spain and spanned the acute and convalescent phases of COVID-19. A de-identified subject ID, COVID-19 status, age in years and sex were almost always included in the sample metadata. Samples came from the ongoing ImmuneRACE study (first 160 participants) plus 1,254 subjects from 6 global collaborators. The repertoires were released in a freely available public database intended as a resource for research on the immune response to SARS-CoV-2. Where available, HLA class I and class II types were obtained from metadata supplied by the sample provider rather than from assay-based typing. Subjects who had been exposed to COVID-19, were actively infected with it, or had recovered from it provided the deeply sampled blood TCRbeta repertoires that made up the dataset. The prospective study material was composed of cDNA or gDNA derived from T cells, B-cell-depleted T cells, or PBMCs. The full study reports these points: The quantity of clinical and demographic metadata differed by source and by participant and was supplied without curation.

Whole blood was collected in K2EDTA tubes by collaborating institutions according to the institutions' own protocols. Collaborator samples were shipped for TCRbeta analysis as frozen whole blood, isolated PBMCs, or DNA extracted from either sample type. Regarding this clone: It lacks a known antigen. Base qualities are not provided; no much larger clone lies one nucleotide away.

TCRbeta CDR3 regions were amplified from genomic DNA using the immunoSEQ Assay, a bias-controlled multiplex PCR. As for how the authors treated the data: The number of nucleated cells in each sample was estimated by amplification of reference gene primers within the assay. To quantify the absolute abundance of each unique TCRbeta CDR3 rearrangement, sequence reads were collapsed and filtered. For each sample, productive Simpson clonality was calculated as the square root of Simpson's diversity index across productive rearrangements. The clones in this table, taken by TCRdb from immuneACCESS, are in-frame only. Not every clone is retained; where verified, under half of the shortfall comes from an unresolved V gene, and the cause of the rest is unknown. V, J and clone size derive from that table, while D and trimming were established from the DNA sequence. This sample comprises around 150,000 clones, approximately 80% of them detected only once. The ten largest clones take up approximately 9.5% of the sample.

Inclusive of the bounding cysteine and phenylalanine, the CDR3 is 15 residues long. Only the CDR3 region is kept as DNA, spanning 45 bases read in frame from base 1. CDR1 and CDR2, looked up from the germline V gene, are SGHAT and FQNNGV. V is clipped by 1 base and J by 1 base, and the sequence between their germline boundaries is 10 bases long. This chain is built from TRBV11-2 and TRBJ1-1, with the D gene uncertain. Material for sequencing was peripheral blood. This sequence was found in an elderly woman in a cohort sampled during active or convalescent COVID-19. CDR3 protein: CASSLGPGWNTEAFF. DNA sequence: TGTGCCAGCAGCTTAGGGCCAGGCTGGAACACTGAAGCTTTCTTT. Full variable domain (CDR3 extended with the reference TRBV11-2 and TRBJ1-1 proteins): EAGVAQSPRYKIIEKRQSVAFWCNPISGHATLYWYQQILGQGPKLLIQFQNNGVVDDSQLPKDRFSAERLKGVDSTLKIQPAKLEDSAVYLCASSLGPGWNTEAFFGQGTRLTVV.